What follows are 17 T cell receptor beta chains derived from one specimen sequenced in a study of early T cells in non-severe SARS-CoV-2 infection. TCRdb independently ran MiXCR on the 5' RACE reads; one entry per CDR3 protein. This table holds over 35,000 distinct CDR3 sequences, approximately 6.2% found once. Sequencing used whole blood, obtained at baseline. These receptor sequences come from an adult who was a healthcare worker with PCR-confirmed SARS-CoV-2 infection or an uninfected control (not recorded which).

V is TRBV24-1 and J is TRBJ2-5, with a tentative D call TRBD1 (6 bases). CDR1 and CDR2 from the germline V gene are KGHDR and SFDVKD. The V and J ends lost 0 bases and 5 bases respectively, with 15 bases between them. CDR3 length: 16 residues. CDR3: CATSDLTPGTHETQYF. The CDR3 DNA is TGTGCCACCAGTGATTTGACTCCCGGGACACATGAGACCCAGTACTTC.

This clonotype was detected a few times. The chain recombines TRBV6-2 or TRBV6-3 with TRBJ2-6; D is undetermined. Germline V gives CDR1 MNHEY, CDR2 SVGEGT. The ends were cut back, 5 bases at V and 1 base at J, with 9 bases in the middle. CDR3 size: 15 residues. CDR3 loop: CASSIQSSGANVLTF. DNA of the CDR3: TGTGCCAGCAGTATTCAGAGTTCTGGGGCCAACGTCCTGACTTTC.

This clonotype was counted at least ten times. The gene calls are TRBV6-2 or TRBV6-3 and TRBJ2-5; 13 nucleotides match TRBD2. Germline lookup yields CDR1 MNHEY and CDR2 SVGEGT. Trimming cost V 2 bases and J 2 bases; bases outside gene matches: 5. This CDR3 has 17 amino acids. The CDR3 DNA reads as TGTGCCAGCAGTTACAGGGGACTAGCGGGACTACAAGAGACCCAGTACTTC. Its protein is CASSYRGLAGLQETQYF.

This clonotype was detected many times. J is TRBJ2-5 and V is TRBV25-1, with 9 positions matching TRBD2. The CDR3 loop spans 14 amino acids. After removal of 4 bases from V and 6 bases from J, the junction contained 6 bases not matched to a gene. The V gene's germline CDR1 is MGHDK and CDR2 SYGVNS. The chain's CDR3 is CASSVGTSTKTQYF. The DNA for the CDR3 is TGTGCCAGCAGTGTAGGGACTAGCACTAAGACCCAGTACTTC.

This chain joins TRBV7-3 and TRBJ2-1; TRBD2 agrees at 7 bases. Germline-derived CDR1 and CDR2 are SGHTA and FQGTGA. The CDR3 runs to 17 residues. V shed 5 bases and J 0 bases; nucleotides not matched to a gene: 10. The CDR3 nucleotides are TGTGCCAGCAGCCCAAGAAGAGGCGGGAGCTCCTACAATGAGCAGTTCTTC. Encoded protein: CASSPRRGGSSYNEQFF. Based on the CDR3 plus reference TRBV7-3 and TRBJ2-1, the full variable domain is GAGVSQTPSNKVTEKGKYVELRCDPISGHTALYWYRQSLGQGPEFLIYFQGTGAADDSGLPNDRFFAVRPEGSVSTLKIQRTERGDSAVYLCASSPRRGGSSYNEQFFGPGTRLTVL.

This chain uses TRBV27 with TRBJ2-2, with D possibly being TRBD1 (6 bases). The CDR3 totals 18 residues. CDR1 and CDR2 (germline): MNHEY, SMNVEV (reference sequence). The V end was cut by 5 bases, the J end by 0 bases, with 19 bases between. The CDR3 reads CASSASGTKVSNTGELFF. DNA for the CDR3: TGTGCCAGCAGTGCTTCCGGGACAAAAGTTTCGAACACCGGGGAGCTGTTTTTT.

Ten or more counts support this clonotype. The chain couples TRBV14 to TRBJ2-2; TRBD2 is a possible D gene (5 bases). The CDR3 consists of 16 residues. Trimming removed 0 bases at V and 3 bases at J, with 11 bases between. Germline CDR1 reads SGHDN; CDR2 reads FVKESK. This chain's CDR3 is CASSQEAEVYTGELFF. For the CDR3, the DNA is TGTGCCAGCAGCCAAGAAGCGGAAGTTTACACCGGGGAGCTGTTTTTT. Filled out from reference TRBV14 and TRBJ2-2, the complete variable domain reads EAGVTQFPSHSVIEKGQTVTLRCDPISGHDNLYWYRRVMGKEIKFLLHFVKESKQDESGMPNNRFLAERTGGTYSTLKVQPAELEDSGVYFCASSQEAEVYTGELFFGEGSRLTVL.

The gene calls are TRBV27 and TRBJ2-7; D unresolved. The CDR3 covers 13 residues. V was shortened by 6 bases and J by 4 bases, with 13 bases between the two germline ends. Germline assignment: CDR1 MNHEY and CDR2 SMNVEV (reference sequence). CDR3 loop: CASRTDGEYEQYF. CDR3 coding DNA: TGTGCCAGCAGAACCGATGGGGAATACGAGCAGTACTTC.

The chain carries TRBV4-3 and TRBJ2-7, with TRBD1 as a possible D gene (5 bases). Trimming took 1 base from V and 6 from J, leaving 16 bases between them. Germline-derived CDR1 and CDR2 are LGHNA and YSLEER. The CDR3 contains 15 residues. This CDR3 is CASSQAAPLQGEQYF. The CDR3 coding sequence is TGCGCCAGCAGCCAAGCAGCCCCGCTCCAGGGCGAGCAGTACTTC.

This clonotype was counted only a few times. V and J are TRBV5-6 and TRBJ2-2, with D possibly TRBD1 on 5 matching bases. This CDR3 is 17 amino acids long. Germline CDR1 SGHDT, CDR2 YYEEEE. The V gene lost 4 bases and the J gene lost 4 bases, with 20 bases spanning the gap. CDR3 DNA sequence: TGTGCCAGCAGCAAAAAGTGGGGCAGTCTGCCCACCGGGGAGCTGTTTTTT. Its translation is CASSKKWGSLPTGELFF.

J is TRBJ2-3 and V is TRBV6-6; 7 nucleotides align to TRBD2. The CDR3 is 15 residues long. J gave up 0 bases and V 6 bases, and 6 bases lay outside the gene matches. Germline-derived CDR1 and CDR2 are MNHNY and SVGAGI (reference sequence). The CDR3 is CASSTGTKSTDTQYF. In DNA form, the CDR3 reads TGTGCCAGCAGCACCGGGACTAAGAGCACAGATACGCAGTATTTT.

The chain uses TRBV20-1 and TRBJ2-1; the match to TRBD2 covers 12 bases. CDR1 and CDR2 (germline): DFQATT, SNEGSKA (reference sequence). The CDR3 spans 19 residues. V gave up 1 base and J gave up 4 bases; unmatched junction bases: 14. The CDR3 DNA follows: TGCAGTGCTAGAGCGTCTGGACTAGCGGGAAGGGAGGGATACAATGAGCAGTTCTTC. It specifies CSARASGLAGREGYNEQFF.

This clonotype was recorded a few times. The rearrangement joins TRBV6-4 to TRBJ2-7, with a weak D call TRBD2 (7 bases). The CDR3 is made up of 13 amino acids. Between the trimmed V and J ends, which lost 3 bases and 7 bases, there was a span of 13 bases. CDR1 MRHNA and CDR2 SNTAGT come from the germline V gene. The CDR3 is CASSESEGGEQYF. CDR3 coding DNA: TGTGCCAGCAGTGAATCTGAGGGGGGGGAGCAGTACTTC.

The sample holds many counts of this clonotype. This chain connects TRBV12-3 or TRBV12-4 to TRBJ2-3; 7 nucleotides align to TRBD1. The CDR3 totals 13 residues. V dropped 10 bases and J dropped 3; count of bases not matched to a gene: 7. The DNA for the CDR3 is TGTGCCACCCGACAGGGTGGGACAGATACGCAGTATTTT. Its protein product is CATRQGGTDTQYF.

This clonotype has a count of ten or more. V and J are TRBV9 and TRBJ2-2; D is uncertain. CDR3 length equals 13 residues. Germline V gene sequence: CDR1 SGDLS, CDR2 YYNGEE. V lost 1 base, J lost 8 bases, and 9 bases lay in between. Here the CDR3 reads CASSVQHKGELFF. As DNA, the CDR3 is TGTGCCAGCAGCGTACAACACAAAGGGGAGCTGTTTTTT. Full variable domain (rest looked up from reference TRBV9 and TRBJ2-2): DSGVTQTPKHLITATGQRVTLRCSPRSGDLSVYWYQQSLDQGLQFLIQYYNGEERAKGNILERFSAQQFPDLHSELNLSSLELGDSALYFCASSVQHKGELFFGEGSRLTVL.

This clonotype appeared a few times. CDR3 sequence: CASSQDKWGTDTQYF. CDR3 DNA: TGCGCCAGCAGCCAAGATAAGTGGGGCACAGATACGCAGTATTTT. The genes are TRBV4-3 and TRBJ2-3, with D unresolved. Germline loops: CDR1 LGHNA, CDR2 YSLEER. The CDR3 extends over 15 amino acids. V was cut by 0 bases and J by 1 base, with 8 bases left in between.

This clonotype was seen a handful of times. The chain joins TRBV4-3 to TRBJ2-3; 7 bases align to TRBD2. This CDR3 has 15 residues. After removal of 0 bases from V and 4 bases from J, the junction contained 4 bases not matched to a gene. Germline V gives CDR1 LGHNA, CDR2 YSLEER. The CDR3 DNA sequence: TGCGCCAGCAGCCAAGACGGGAGGCAGTCAGATACGCAGTATTTT. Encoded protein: CASSQDGRQSDTQYF.